This T cell receptor (beta chain) was recorded in a study of CD8+CD57+ T cells in acquired aplastic anemia. Study findings and constraints: Shared by patients and controls, roughly 28 CD8+ CDR3s were abundant in patients. Any difference that existed in CD8+ Simpson's diversity between patients and controls was not significant.

Researchers used genomic DNA as the template to profile TCR beta VDJ and CDR3. TCRdb re-analysed the reads in MiXCR, keeping a single row per CDR3 protein. The table has under 200,000 distinct CDR3 sequences, roughly 50% seen once. Worth noting for this clonotype: What it binds is unknown.

Patients chosen for sequencing had CD8+CD57+ cells that had expanded, as shown by flow cytometry. Each patient gave a blood sample that was collected before any therapy had been received. The germline gives CDR1 MNHEY, CDR2 SMNVEV (reference sequence). The CDR3 contains 12 residues. V shed 5 bases and J shed 4 bases, with 6 bases lying between them. The sequencing input was sorted CD4+, CD8+, or CD8+CD57+ T cells (not recorded which) from PBMCs. The clonotype comes from a human donor with aplastic anemia. This rearrangement joins TRBV27 to TRBJ2-1; no firm D call. The CDR3 protein is CASSKGYNEQFF. The CDR3, as DNA: TGTGCCAGCAGTAAAGGATACAATGAGCAGTTCTTC.